Here is one T cell receptor (beta chain) with its context. The antigen remains unidentified. This sample was included in a study of shared clonotypes between healthy human individuals. Study-level background: CD4 naive and memory got three plates each, CD8 naive two, CD8 memory one. Study-level findings and limits: In the sorted subsets, rarefaction showed sequencing was incomplete despite large depth.

The naive CD8 fraction comprised CD45RO-negative cells positively selected for CCR7 and excluded terminally differentiated effector memory CD45RA+ cells. Each PCR replicate from the sorted subsets contained about 200 ng DNA, which is some 30,000 T cell genomes. As originally analysed: ImmunoSEQ yielded junction-only sequences lacking quality scores, so filtering differed. TCRdb's table, derived via immunoSEQ multiplex PCR, lists solely in-frame clones and lacks some. V and J calls and clone size are given by that table; D and trimming were obtained from the DNA. This table has around 2.1 million clones, about 92% appearing once. CDR1 and CDR2 from the germline V gene are SEHNR and FQNEAQ (reference sequence). The CDR3 runs 16 residues. The ends lost 4 bases at V and 2 bases at J; junction bases unmatched: 6.

This receptor was obtained from a man in his late teens or twenties in good health. Some clones in this sample may be carry-over from other donors' samples. V usage is TRBV7-9 and J usage is TRBJ1-3; 9 bases match TRBD1. Input material: naive CD8+ T cells from PBMCs. The CDR3 reads CASSSPRTGAGNTIYF. In DNA, the CDR3 is TGTGCCAGCAGCTCCCCTCGGACAGGGGCTGGAAACACCATATATTTT.